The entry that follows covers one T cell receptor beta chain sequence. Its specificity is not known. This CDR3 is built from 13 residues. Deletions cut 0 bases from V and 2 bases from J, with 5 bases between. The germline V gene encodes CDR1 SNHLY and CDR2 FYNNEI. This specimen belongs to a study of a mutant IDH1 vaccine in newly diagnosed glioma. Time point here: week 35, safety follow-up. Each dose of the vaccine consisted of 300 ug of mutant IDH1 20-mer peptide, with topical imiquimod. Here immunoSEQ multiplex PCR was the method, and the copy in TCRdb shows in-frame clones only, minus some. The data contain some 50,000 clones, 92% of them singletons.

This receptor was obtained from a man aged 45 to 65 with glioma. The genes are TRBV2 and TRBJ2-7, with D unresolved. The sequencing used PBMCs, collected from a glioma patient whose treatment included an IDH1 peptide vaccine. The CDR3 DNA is TGTGCCAGCAGTGAAGCTATTACCTACGAGCAGTACTTC. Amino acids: CASSEAITYEQYF.